This entry lists 8 T cell receptor beta chains sequenced from one sample in a study of blood T cell repertoires in COVID-19. Assay used: immunoSEQ multiplex PCR; TCRdb lists only in-frame clones, some missing. This table has a few hundred thousand clones, more than 70% appearing once. The sample comprised peripheral blood. These receptor sequences come from a man at least 80 years old with acute or convalescent COVID-19.

J is TRBJ2-7 and V is TRBV5-1; TRBD1 matches 8 bases. The CDR3 extends over 14 amino acids. The ends lost 4 bases at V and 0 bases at J; junction bases unmatched: 3. Germline CDR1 SGHRS, CDR2 YFSETQ. The CDR3 nucleotides are TGCGCCAGCAGCAGGGGACAGGACTCCTACGAGCAGTACTTC. Translated, it gives CASSRGQDSYEQYF.

This rearrangement joins TRBV3-1 (or the pseudogene TRBV3-2) to TRBJ2-1; TRBD2 is a possible D gene (5 bases). V gave up 3 bases and J gave up 4 bases, with 19 bases separating them. There are 17 residues in the CDR3. Germline V gene sequence: CDR1 LGHDT, CDR2 YNNKEL (reference sequence). The CDR3 DNA is TGTGCCAGCAGCCAGCCCCGTATGGGAGTGGGATACAATGAGCAGTTCTTC. Translated: CASSQPRMGVGYNEQFF.

The chain is built from TRBV5-1 and TRBJ2-7; D might be TRBD1 (5 bases). CDR1 SGHRS and CDR2 YFSETQ come from the germline V gene. Trimming took 3 bases from V and 2 from J, leaving 9 bases between them. This CDR3 comprises 13 residues. CDR3 bases: TGCGCCAGCAGCTCGGACACACCCTACGAGCAGTACTTC. Protein sequence: CASSSDTPYEQYF.

The table lists this clone with a count of one. The chain is built from TRBV19 and TRBJ1-6; D perhaps matches TRBD1 (6 bases). This CDR3 comprises 17 residues. Germline CDR1 reads LNHDA; CDR2 reads SQIVND (reference sequence). V was clipped by 6 bases and J by 0 bases, with 15 bases between them. Here the CDR3 DNA reads TGTGCCAGTAGCCCGAATCAGGGGAGCTCCTATAATTCACCCCTCCACTTT. Translated: CASSPNQGSSYNSPLHF.

The chain employs TRBV28 and TRBJ1-3; D is uncertain. V lost 6 bases, J lost 2 bases, and 14 bases lay in between. The CDR3 sequence is 15 residues long. Per germline, CDR1 MDHEN and CDR2 SYDVKM. CDR3 DNA sequence: TGTGCCAGCAGCCAATCGGGGAACACTGGAAACACCATATATTTT. Protein product: CASSQSGNTGNTIYF.

The V and J genes are TRBV18 and TRBJ1-1; 9 bases map to TRBD1. V shed 0 bases and J 6 bases; nucleotides not matched to a gene: 11. The germline V gene encodes CDR1 KGHSH and CDR2 LQKENI. The CDR3 extends over 17 amino acids. The CDR3 spells CASSPPGGAGQGSEAFF. CDR3 in DNA: TGTGCCAGCTCACCACCCGGTGGGGCTGGACAGGGGTCTGAAGCTTTCTTT.

The chain recombines TRBV28 with TRBJ2-7; possible D gene TRBD2, 5 bases. The CDR3 consists of 16 residues. Germline V gene data show CDR1 as MDHEN and CDR2 as SYDVKM. V lost 4 bases and J 3 bases, leaving 19 bases between the germline ends. CDR3 in amino acids: CASSSPQLTRLYEQYF. CDR3 coding DNA: TGTGCCAGCAGTTCCCCTCAGCTAACTAGGCTCTACGAGCAGTACTTC.

This clone has a single count. CDR3 sequence (DNA): TGTGCCAGCATCCCGATGGCAGGGTGGGTAACATTCGCTTTCTTT. Protein sequence: CASIPMAGWVTFAFF. The chain employs TRBV28 and TRBJ1-1, with D maybe TRBD1 (5 bases). V was clipped by 7 bases and J by 11 bases, with 26 bases between them. The CDR3 is 15 amino acids. Germline-derived CDR1 and CDR2 are MDHEN and SYDVKM.